Listed below are T cell receptor beta chains from one sample, sequenced in a study of T cell responses to AZD1222 COVID-19 vaccine. Libraries were prepared by immunoSEQ multiplex PCR; TCRdb keeps only in-frame clonotypes and omits some of them. The sample holds tens of thousands of clones, approximately 90% seen once. Sequencing used peripheral blood, obtained on day 0 of AZD1222 vaccination. The origin of the receptors is an adult in good health. Both conserved end residues are part of each CDR3. Each record gives: J gene, V gene, D gene, clone size, CDR3 protein, CDR3 DNA. A D gene is named only where the DNA matches it firmly. Clone size is stated in some rows and not others, as once, few, many or a class when expanded.

TRBJ1-1 TRBV10-3 - once CAAIDQANTEAFF TGTGCCGCCATCGACCAGGCCAACACTGAAGCTTTCTTT
TRBJ1-2 TRBV10-3 TRBD1 - CAIRQTGGDYGYTF TGTGCCATCAGGCAGACAGGGGGGGACTATGGCTACACCTTC
TRBJ1-1 TRBV12-3/TRBV12-4 - - CASSLEPRSTAFF TGTGCCAGCAGCTTGGAGCCCCGCTCGACGGCTTTCTTT
TRBJ2-1 TRBV5-1 - - CASSSAAYNEQFF TGCGCCAGCAGTTCAGCTGCCTACAATGAGCAGTTCTTC
TRBJ2-6 TRBV6-1 TRBD1 - CASSGRGQVRSGANVLTF TGTGCCAGCAGTGGAAGGGGACAGGTCCGCTCTGGGGCCAACGTCCTGACTTTC
TRBJ1-2 TRBV5-1 - - CASSLEGVSYTF TGCGCCAGCAGCCTGGAAGGCGTTAGCTACACCTTC
TRBJ1-1 TRBV2 - - CASAVVMNTEAFF TGTGCCTCCGCCGTGGTTATGAACACTGAAGCTTTCTTT
TRBJ2-3 TRBV5-1 - - CASSLYPGTDTQYF TGCGCCAGCAGCTTGTATCCGGGCACAGATACGCAGTATTTT
TRBJ1-5 TRBV19 TRBD1 - CATNTGGAGQPQHF TGTGCCACCAATACAGGGGGCGCCGGTCAGCCCCAGCATTTT
TRBJ2-1 TRBV11-1 TRBD1 - CASSRTGNANEQFF TGTGCCAGCAGCAGGACAGGGAATGCTAATGAGCAGTTCTTC
TRBJ2-1 TRBV6-5 - - CASKRRDNEQFF TGTGCCAGCAAAAGGAGAGACAATGAGCAGTTCTTC
TRBJ1-4 TRBV5-1 - - CASSPRGTNEKLFF TGCGCCAGCTCCCCCCGGGGTACTAATGAAAAACTGTTTTTT
TRBJ2-3 TRBV4-2 TRBD1 - CASSLRQGTDTQYF TGTGCCAGCAGCCTAAGACAGGGGACGGATACGCAGTATTTT
TRBJ1-5 TRBV6-2/TRBV6-3 - - CASSGSGTYYQPQHF TGTGCCAGCAGTGGATCCGGGACATATTATCAGCCCCAGCATTTT
TRBJ1-1 TRBV4-3 TRBD1 - CASSRGQPGAEAFF TGCGCCAGCAGCCGGGGACAGCCAGGCGCTGAAGCTTTCTTT
TRBJ2-5 TRBV29-1 - - CSVTAGMGTQYF TGCAGCGTTACGGCCGGGATGGGGACCCAGTACTTC
TRBJ2-2 TRBV4-2 - few CASSQPGGEGELFF TGTGCCAGCAGCCAACCGGGCGGGGAAGGGGAGCTGTTTTTT
TRBJ2-1 TRBV11-2 - - CASRGEFGGPSYNEQFF TGTGCCAGCAGAGGAGAGTTTGGGGGGCCCTCCTACAATGAGCAGTTCTTC
TRBJ1-5 TRBV9 - few CASSAGAYSNQPQHF TGTGCCAGCAGCGCGGGAGCGTATAGCAATCAGCCCCAGCATTTT
TRBJ2-7 TRBV5-8 - - CASSIGPLEPSAFSYEQYF TGTGCCAGCAGTATCGGACCACTCGAGCCGAGCGCCTTCTCCTACGAGCAGTACTTC
TRBJ2-5 TRBV5-6 TRBD1 - CASSTIRDRGLEEKETQYF TGTGCCAGTAGCACCATCCGGGACAGGGGGCTTGAAGAGAAGGAGACCCAGTACTTC
TRBJ2-2 TRBV9 TRBD1 - CASRGEGTANTGELFF TGTGCCAGCCGCGGTGAGGGGACAGCGAACACCGGGGAGCTGTTTTTT
TRBJ2-1 TRBV7-9 - once CASSPSGVGNEQFF TGTGCCAGCAGCCCCTCCGGGGTGGGAAATGAGCAGTTCTTC
TRBJ1-3 TRBV7-2 - - CASSANRVTSGNTIYF TGTGCCAGCAGCGCGAACAGGGTTACCTCTGGAAACACCATATATTTT
TRBJ1-2 TRBV7-2 - - CASSLKGVDYGYTF TGTGCCAGCAGCTTAAAAGGGGTCGACTATGGCTACACCTTC
TRBJ2-7 TRBV6-5 - - CASSRMGNYEQYF TGTGCCAGCAGCCGAATGGGAAACTACGAGCAGTACTTC
TRBJ1-2 TRBV6-2/TRBV6-3 TRBD1 once CASSPGTVYGYTF TGTGCCAGCAGTCCCGGGACAGTCTATGGCTACACCTTC
TRBJ1-2 TRBV4-1 TRBD1 - CASSRTIVTGIHRRLSGYTF TGCGCCAGCAGCCGAACGATAGTGACAGGGATACACCGCCGGCTGTCTGGCTACACCTTC
TRBJ2-3 TRBV6-5 TRBD2 few CGAKRGRSADTQYF TGTGGTGCGAAGCGCGGGAGAAGCGCAGATACGCAGTATTTT
TRBJ1-2 TRBV7-9 - - CASSLGGGQVLGYTF TGTGCCAGCAGCTTAGGAGGGGGGCAGGTCCTTGGCTACACCTTC
TRBJ1-2 TRBV27 - - CASSPQGSYGYTF TGTGCCAGCAGCCCACAGGGTAGCTATGGCTACACCTTC
TRBJ2-3 TRBV3-1/TRBV3-2 TRBD2 - CASSQDSGGTDTQYF TGTGCCAGCAGCCAAGATAGCGGGGGCACAGATACGCAGTATTTT
TRBJ2-1 TRBV12-3/TRBV12-4 TRBD2 - CASSFRLAGPFF TGTGCCAGCAGTTTCCGGCTAGCGGGACCGTTCTTC
TRBJ2-2 TRBV2 - - CASSAQGTGNTGELFF TGTGCCAGCAGTGCCCAGGGGACCGGGAACACCGGGGAGCTGTTTTTT
TRBJ1-6 TRBV7-9 TRBD1 once CASSFGRGSYNSPLHF TGTGCCAGCAGCTTCGGCAGGGGGAGTTATAATTCACCCCTCCACTTT
TRBJ1-1 TRBV19 - - CASIGTEAFF TGTGCCAGTATAGGGACTGAAGCTTTCTTT
TRBJ2-1 TRBV27 TRBD2 few CASSPYAGLAGYNEQFF TGTGCCAGCAGTCCTTATGCGGGACTAGCGGGATACAATGAGCAGTTCTTC
TRBJ2-7 TRBV6-2/TRBV6-3 - - CASSYGGGGYEQYF TGTGCCAGCAGTTACGGCGGGGGCGGCTACGAGCAGTACTTC
TRBJ1-1 TRBV5-1 - - CASSSHVPRRGTEAFF TGCGCCAGCAGCTCCCATGTACCCCGGAGGGGGACTGAAGCTTTCTTT
TRBJ2-7 TRBV19 TRBD1 - CASRQGDYEQYF TGTGCCAGTAGACAGGGGGACTACGAGCAGTACTTC
TRBJ1-1 TRBV2 TRBD1 few CASRTGVTEAFF TGTGCCAGCAGAACAGGGGTCACTGAAGCTTTCTTT
TRBJ2-5 TRBV14 - - CASSEQETQYF TGTGCCAGCAGCGAACAAGAGACCCAGTACTTC
TRBJ2-7 TRBV7-9 - - CASSSGTRNYEQYF TGTGCCAGCAGCTCCGGGACACGAAACTACGAGCAGTACTTC
TRBJ1-2 TRBV24-1 TRBD1 - CATSDFGTDTYGYTF TGTGCCACCAGTGACTTCGGGACAGATACCTATGGCTACACCTTC
TRBJ2-7 TRBV5-1 TRBD1 - CASSLTTGGRDEQYF TGCGCCAGCAGCTTGACGACAGGGGGACGGGACGAGCAGTACTTC
TRBJ2-3 TRBV6-2/TRBV6-3 TRBD2 once CASSRTSGRGDTQYF TGTGCCAGCAGTCGGACTAGCGGGAGGGGGGATACGCAGTATTTT
TRBJ2-7 TRBV4-3 TRBD1 - CASSQEWDRVSYEQYF TGCGCCAGCAGCCAAGAATGGGACAGAGTATCCTACGAGCAGTACTTC
TRBJ2-1 TRBV6-2/TRBV6-3 - - CASSYERLPQFF TGTGCCAGCAGTTATGAAAGACTCCCGCAGTTCTTC